The text below deals with one T cell receptor (beta chain). The target antigen is unknown. The germline gives CDR1 SGHNT, CDR2 YENEEA. There are 16 residues in the CDR3. Trimming removed 2 bases at V and 5 bases at J, with 15 bases between. This entry belongs to a study of a mutant IDH1 vaccine in newly diagnosed glioma. Study-wide findings and caveats: Among all patients, vaccine-induced immune responses occurred in about 93%.

Sequenced by immunoSEQ multiplex PCR; TCRdb stores in-frame clones only, minus some. The sample holds 110,000 or so clones, 75% to 90% seen once. Time point: week 11, during vaccination. All doses held 300 ug of mutant IDH1 20-mer peptide, with topical imiquimod. The origin of this receptor is a woman aged 45-60 years with glioma. Sample: PBMCs, taken from a glioma patient whose treatment included an IDH1 peptide vaccine. The rearrangement links TRBV11-3 to TRBJ2-2, with a tentative D call TRBD2 (5 bases). The CDR3 DNA reads TGTGCCAGCAGCTTAAGGTCTAGCATGTCGACCGGGGAGCTGTTTTTT. Amino acids: CASSLRSSMSTGELFF.